The 26 T cell receptor beta chains below come from one sample, sequenced in a study of blood T cell repertoires in COVID-19. Sequencing used immunoSEQ multiplex PCR; TCRdb keeps in-frame clones, though not all of them. The sample yields about 98,000 clones, about 85% seen once. The sequencing input was peripheral blood. These receptors were collected from a woman aged 45-59 years with COVID-19, enrolled during active disease.

The CDR3 coding sequence is TGCGCCAGCAGCCAAGGAATTTTGGCAGGGCCTGACGAGCAGTACTTC. Its translation: CASSQGILAGPDEQYF. The gene calls are TRBV4-3 and TRBJ2-7; a weak D match, TRBD1 (5 bases). Germline V gene data show CDR1 as LGHNA and CDR2 as YSLEER. There are 16 residues in the CDR3. Trimming left V 1 base short and J 5 bases short, with 18 bases between.

V is TRBV5-4 and J is TRBJ2-1; a possible D gene is TRBD2 (6 bases). Germline loops: CDR1 SGHNT, CDR2 YYREEE (reference sequence). The germline V and J ends were trimmed by 0 bases and 8 bases, with 18 bases remaining between them. The CDR3 runs 16 residues. In DNA, the CDR3 is TGTGCCAGCAGCTTGGTGGTGAGCCCGGAGGGGCATGAGCAGTTCTTC. Its protein is CASSLVVSPEGHEQFF.

The chain is built from TRBV6-2 or TRBV6-3 and TRBJ2-5, with 7 bases fitting TRBD2. This CDR3 has 14 residues. Germline V CDR1 and CDR2: MNHEY, SVGEGT. J was trimmed by 3 bases and V by 7 bases; bases with no gene match: 8. The CDR3 DNA follows: TGTGCCAGCAACCCCTGGGGAGGGGAAGAGACCCAGTACTTC. It specifies CASNPWGGEETQYF.

J is TRBJ2-7 and V is TRBV10-3, with 9 positions matching TRBD2. Trimming took 5 bases from V and 1 from J; bases not matched to a gene: 6. This CDR3 is 15 amino acids long. Germline assignment: CDR1 ENHRY and CDR2 SYGVKD. The CDR3 sequence is CAISSTSGGSYEQYF. The CDR3 DNA sequence: TGTGCCATCAGTTCGACTAGCGGTGGTTCCTACGAGCAGTACTTC.

The table lists this clone with a few counts. J is TRBJ2-5 and V is TRBV4-3, with TRBD2 identical over 9 bases. J gave up 2 bases and V 0 bases, and 16 bases lay outside the gene matches. Germline-derived CDR1 and CDR2 are LGHNA and YSLEER. The CDR3 consists of 20 residues. CDR3 sequence: CASSQDFRGGSGGRQETQYF. As DNA, the CDR3 is TGCGCCAGCAGCCAAGATTTCAGGGGTGGTAGCGGGGGCAGGCAAGAGACCCAGTACTTC.

The chain is built from TRBV7-7 and TRBJ2-1, with D possibly being TRBD2 (6 bases). CDR1 is SSHAT, CDR2 FNYEAQ, per germline (reference sequence). The CDR3 length is 13 residues. Trimming pared 5 bases from V and 8 bases from J, leaving 13 bases between. Written as DNA, the CDR3 is TGTGCCAGCAGCCCAGGGACTTTCTATGAGCAGTTCTTC. It specifies CASSPGTFYEQFF.

The gene calls are TRBV6-5 and TRBJ2-7, with TRBD1 matching over 11 bases. The CDR3 consists of 14 residues. From germline, CDR1 is MNHEY and CDR2 SVGAGI. V lost 5 bases to trimming and J lost 2 bases; unmatched junction nucleotides: 2. As DNA, the CDR3 is TGTGCCAGCAGTCTGGACAGGGGGCCCTACGAGCAGTACTTC. Protein sequence: CASSLDRGPYEQYF.

The chain carries TRBV5-6 and TRBJ1-2, with 7 bases identical to TRBD1. Germline V gives CDR1 SGHDT, CDR2 YYEEEE. The CDR3 runs 15 residues. The ends lost 4 bases at V and 4 bases at J; junction bases unmatched: 10. CDR3 sequence (DNA): TGTGCCAGCAGCCCGGAGCGACAGGGAGTCTATGGCTACACCTTC. As protein: CASSPERQGVYGYTF.

The V gene is TRBV29-1, the J gene TRBJ1-1, with unresolved D. Germline values: CDR1 SQVTM, CDR2 ANQGSEA. The CDR3 is 12 residues long. Trimming cost V 4 bases and J 6 bases, with 12 bases left between them. CDR3: CSVVEVAPEAFF. CDR3 bases: TGCAGCGTTGTAGAGGTGGCACCTGAAGCTTTCTTT.

This clone was seen once. The chain couples TRBV28 to TRBJ2-7; D perhaps matches TRBD1 (5 bases). Trimming removed 9 bases at V and 0 bases at J, with 15 bases between. The CDR3 contains 14 residues. Per germline, CDR1 MDHEN and CDR2 SYDVKM. CDR3 sequence: CASFGAVSSYEQYF. CDR3 coding DNA: TGTGCCAGTTTTGGGGCAGTGTCCTCCTACGAGCAGTACTTC. Drawing the rest from reference TRBV28 and TRBJ2-7, the complete variable domain is DVKVTQSSRYLVKRTGEKVFLECVQDMDHENMFWYRQDPGLGLRLIYFSYDVKMKEKGDIPEGYSVSREKKERFSLILESASTNQTSMYLCASFGAVSSYEQYFGPGTRLTVT.

The V and J genes are TRBV7-2 and TRBJ2-3, with TRBD2 matching over 16 bases. Germline loops: CDR1 SGHTA, CDR2 FQGNSA. This CDR3 comprises 20 residues. The V segment lost 0 bases and the J segment 4 bases; nucleotides outside the gene matches: 10. CDR3 residues: CASSLALGTSGGAVPDTQYF. In DNA, the CDR3 is TGTGCCAGCAGCTTAGCGCTGGGGACTAGCGGGGGGGCTGTCCCAGATACGCAGTATTTT.

The V and J genes are TRBV13 and TRBJ2-1, with 8 bases identical to TRBD2. The CDR3 spans 15 residues. After removal of 3 bases from V and 4 bases from J, the junction contained 5 bases not matched to a gene. The germline gives CDR1 PRHDT, CDR2 FYEKMQ (reference sequence). This CDR3 reads CASSLTGGLYNEQFF. DNA for the CDR3: TGTGCCAGCAGCTTGACGGGGGGGCTTTACAATGAGCAGTTCTTC. Looking up the rest from reference TRBV13 and TRBJ2-1 gives the full variable domain: AAGVIQSPRHLIKEKRETATLKCYPIPRHDTVYWYQQGPGQDPQFLISFYEKMQSDKGSIPDRFSAQQFSDYHSELNMSSLELGDSALYFCASSLTGGLYNEQFFGPGTRLTVL.

J is TRBJ2-2 and V is TRBV5-1; 8 bases are a match to TRBD1. The germline V gene encodes CDR1 SGHRS and CDR2 YFSETQ. This CDR3 has 15 amino acids. The junction had 8 bases not matched to a gene; V was cut back by 4 bases and J by 6 bases. The CDR3 DNA follows: TGCGCCAGCAGCCAGACAGGGGTTGGAGCCGGGGAGCTGTTTTTT. It encodes CASSQTGVGAGELFF.

The sample holds a few counts of this clone. The chain combines TRBV19 with TRBJ1-5; 11 nucleotides match TRBD1. The CDR3 runs to 15 residues. The V gene end was trimmed by 7 bases and the J gene end by 6 bases; junction bases not matched to a gene: 8. Germline CDR1 and CDR2: LNHDA and SQIVND (reference sequence). The CDR3 DNA reads TGTGCCAGTACGTATGGGGACAGGGGGTTTCAGCCCCAGCATTTT. It translates to CASTYGDRGFQPQHF.

CDR3: CASSYREAGETQYF. As DNA, the CDR3 is TGTGCCAGCAGTTACCGGGAAGCGGGGGAGACCCAGTACTTC. This sequence joins TRBV6-5 and TRBJ2-5; TRBD2 matches at 7 bases. The CDR3 has 14 residues. V lost 2 bases, J lost 5 bases, and 5 bases stayed unmatched. CDR1 MNHEY and CDR2 SVGAGI come from the germline V gene.

The rearrangement uses TRBV4-2 and TRBJ1-6, with 7 bases identical to TRBD1. The length of the CDR3 is 16 residues. The V gene's germline CDR1 is LGHNA and CDR2 YNFKEQ. After removal of 0 bases from V and 8 bases from J, the junction contained 7 bases not matched to a gene. This CDR3 is CASSQDSQGGYSPLHF. The CDR3 DNA reads as TGTGCCAGCAGCCAAGATAGCCAGGGGGGTTATTCACCCCTCCACTTT.

This chain connects TRBV28 to TRBJ2-7; TRBD1 agrees at 7 bases. The germline CDR1 and CDR2 sequences are MDHEN and SYDVKM. The CDR3 spans 14 residues. Unmatched junction bases numbered 10, after V lost 6 bases and J lost 5 bases. For the CDR3, the DNA is TGTGCCAGCAGCCTATCAGAGGGGGCGGACGAGCAGTACTTC. Encoded protein: CASSLSEGADEQYF. Combining the CDR3 with reference TRBV28 and TRBJ2-7 gives the whole variable domain DVKVTQSSRYLVKRTGEKVFLECVQDMDHENMFWYRQDPGLGLRLIYFSYDVKMKEKGDIPEGYSVSREKKERFSLILESASTNQTSMYLCASSLSEGADEQYFGPGTRLTVT.

This chain joins TRBV18 and TRBJ1-2; tentatively, D is TRBD1 (6 bases). Germline CDR1 reads KGHSH; CDR2 reads LQKENI. V lost 1 base and J lost 2, with 11 bases in between. This CDR3 region has 15 residues. CDR3 in DNA: TGTGCCAGCTCACCACGACAGGACTCAAACTATGGCTACACCTTC. Encoded protein: CASSPRQDSNYGYTF.

This rearrangement joins TRBV29-1 to TRBJ1-2; TRBD1 might be the D (6 bases). This CDR3 has 13 residues. V was pared by 4 bases and J by 6 bases, with 15 bases between. Germline CDR1 SQVTM, CDR2 ANQGSEA. CDR3 nucleotide sequence: TGCAGCGTTGTACATGGGGACAACCATGGCTACACCTTC. It specifies CSVVHGDNHGYTF. The full variable domain, rest sourced from reference TRBV29-1 and TRBJ1-2, is SAVISQKPSRDICQRGTSLTIQCQVDSQVTMMFWYRQQPGQSLTLIATANQGSEATYESGFVIDKFPISRPNLTFSTLTVSNMSPEDSSIYLCSVVHGDNHGYTFGSGTRLTVV.

This chain uses TRBV5-8 with TRBJ1-2; 9 bases agree with TRBD1. The V gene end was trimmed by 2 bases and the J gene end by 8 bases; junction bases not matched to a gene: 10. The CDR3 spans 15 residues. Germline V gives CDR1 SGHTS, CDR2 YDEGEE. The CDR3 region is CASSFAHRGRRGYTF. The DNA of the CDR3 is TGTGCCAGCAGCTTCGCTCACAGGGGGCGACGAGGCTACACCTTC.

The CDR3 reads CASSLHSGGVGTDTQYF. CDR3 DNA: TGTGCCAGCAGCTTACATAGCGGCGGGGTTGGCACAGATACGCAGTATTTT. This chain joins TRBV7-3 and TRBJ2-3; a possible D gene is TRBD2 (6 bases). CDR1 and CDR2 (germline): SGHTA, FQGTGA. Trimming removed 2 bases at V and 1 base at J, with 16 bases between. The length of the CDR3 is 17 residues.

J is TRBJ1-4 and V is TRBV19; 8 nucleotides agree with TRBD1. CDR1 and CDR2 (germline): LNHDA, SQIVND (reference sequence). CDR3 length equals 16 residues. With 1 base clipped from V and 6 bases from J, the junction kept 7 bases outside the gene matches. The chain's CDR3 is CASSIGQGILDEKLFF. CDR3 nucleotide sequence: TGTGCCAGTAGTATAGGACAGGGGATTTTGGATGAAAAACTGTTTTTT.

The chain recombines TRBV6-1 with TRBJ2-5, with D tentatively TRBD2 (6 bases). In germline, CDR1 is MNHNS, CDR2 SASEGT. Deletions cut 2 bases from V and 5 bases from J, with 18 bases between. The length of the CDR3 is 16 residues. CDR3: CASSENLHSGVETQYF. The CDR3 nucleotides read TGTGCCAGCAGTGAAAACCTCCATTCGGGGGTGGAGACCCAGTACTTC.

V gene TRBV19 combines with J gene TRBJ1-5, with D maybe TRBD1 (6 bases). There are 14 residues in the CDR3. Germline values: CDR1 LNHDA, CDR2 SQIVND (reference sequence). V was trimmed by 2 bases and J by 3 bases, leaving 8 bases between them. The chain's CDR3 is CASSITGNNQPQHF. In DNA, the CDR3 is TGTGCCAGTAGTATAACAGGGAACAATCAGCCCCAGCATTTT. Filled out from reference TRBV19 and TRBJ1-5, the complete variable domain reads DGGITQSPKYLFRKEGQNVTLSCEQNLNHDAMYWYRQDPGQGLRLIYYSQIVNDFQKGDIAEGYSVSREKKESFPLTVTSAQKNPTAFYLCASSITGNNQPQHFGDGTRLSIL.

The V and J genes are TRBV18 and TRBJ1-1; D might be TRBD1 (6 bases). Germline assignment: CDR1 KGHSH and CDR2 LQKENI. The CDR3 contains 15 residues. Trimming took 3 bases from V and 8 from J, leaving 19 bases between them. This chain's CDR3 is CASSPTHREGEEAFF. The CDR3 nucleotides are TGTGCCAGCTCACCCACCCACAGGGAGGGGGAAGAAGCTTTCTTT.

V and J are TRBV28 and TRBJ2-1; 7 bases line up with TRBD1. This CDR3 has 14 residues. Unmatched junction bases numbered 1, after V lost 0 bases and J lost 5 bases. Germline CDR1 and CDR2: MDHEN and SYDVKM. DNA for the CDR3: TGTGCCAGCAGTTTATGGACAGGGAACAATGAGCAGTTCTTC. Residues: CASSLWTGNNEQFF.